Listed here is a single TCR beta chain. Other nucleotide sequences in the sample specify the same CDR3. The data originate from a study of control samples from healthy donors and cancer patients. The CDR3 covers 11 residues. V was clipped by 6 bases and J by 5 bases; unmatched bases: 3. Germline V gives CDR1 DFQATT, CDR2 SNEGSKA (reference sequence). Some clones are missing from TCRdb's copy, which holds only in-frame ones; the method was immunoSEQ multiplex PCR. The sample lists roughly 150,000 clones; around 88% were seen once. The receptor's source is a man between 18 and 35 years old in good health. Sequencing input: blood. V usage is TRBV20-1 and J usage is TRBJ2-5; TRBD1 agrees at 7 bases. The CDR3, as DNA: TGCAGTGCAAGACAGGGTGAGACCCAGTACTTC. As protein: CSARQGETQYF.